The entry that follows covers one T cell receptor (beta chain) sequence. Antigen: not known. At one boundary the junction diverges from the germline segment, which might be a read error. PCR was performed using 60 Vbeta and 13 Jbeta primers. Produced via immunoSEQ multiplex PCR; TCRdb's table is partial and in-frame only. The table includes around 84,000 clones, roughly four fifths detected once. These data belong to a study of cytomegalovirus exposure and HLA in healthy donors. Findings of the study overall: The study put about 180 TCR beta chains on its list as cytomegalovirus-associated. TCR beta V- and J-gene trimming was later associated with a missense DCLRE1C variant.

The CDR3 loop spans 15 amino acids. Germline V gives CDR1 SGHNT, CDR2 YYREEE (reference sequence). This chain joins TRBV5-4 and TRBJ1-2; possibly TRBD1 for D (6 bases). Specimen: PBMCs. The clonotype originates from a human donor in good health. In nucleotides, the CDR3 is TGTGCCAGCAACACCTTAGGACAGTCGGTCTTTGGCTACCCCTTC. Translating gives CASNTLGQSVFGYPF.